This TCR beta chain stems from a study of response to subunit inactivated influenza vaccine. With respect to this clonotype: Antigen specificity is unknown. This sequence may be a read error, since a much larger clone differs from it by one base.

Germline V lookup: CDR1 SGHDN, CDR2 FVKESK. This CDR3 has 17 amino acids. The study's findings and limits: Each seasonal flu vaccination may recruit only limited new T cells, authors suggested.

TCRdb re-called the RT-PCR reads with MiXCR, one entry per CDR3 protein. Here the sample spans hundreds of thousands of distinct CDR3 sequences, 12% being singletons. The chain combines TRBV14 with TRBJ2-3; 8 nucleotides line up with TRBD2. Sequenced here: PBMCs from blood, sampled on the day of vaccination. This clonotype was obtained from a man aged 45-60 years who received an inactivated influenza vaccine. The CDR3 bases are TGTGCCAGCAGCCCCTTTTCGGGGGGGGGTAGCACAGATACGCAGGATTTT. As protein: CASSPFSGGGSTDTQDF.